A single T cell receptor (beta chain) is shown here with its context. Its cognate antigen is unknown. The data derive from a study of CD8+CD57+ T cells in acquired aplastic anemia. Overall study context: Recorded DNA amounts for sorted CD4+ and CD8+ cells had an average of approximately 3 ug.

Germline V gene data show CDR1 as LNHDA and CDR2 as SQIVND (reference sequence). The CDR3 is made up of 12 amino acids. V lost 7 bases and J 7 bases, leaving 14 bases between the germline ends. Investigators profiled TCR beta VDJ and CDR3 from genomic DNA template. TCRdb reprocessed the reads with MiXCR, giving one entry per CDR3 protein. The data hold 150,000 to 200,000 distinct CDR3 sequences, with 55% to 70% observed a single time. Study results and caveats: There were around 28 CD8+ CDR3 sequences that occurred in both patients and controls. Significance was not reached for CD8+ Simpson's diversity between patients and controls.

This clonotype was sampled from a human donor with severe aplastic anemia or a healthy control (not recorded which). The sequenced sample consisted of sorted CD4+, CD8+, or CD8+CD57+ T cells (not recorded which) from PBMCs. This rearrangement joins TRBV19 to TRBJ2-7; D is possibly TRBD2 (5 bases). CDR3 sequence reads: CASKTTLGEQYF. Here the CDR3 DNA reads TGTGCCAGTAAGACTACCCTTGGGGAGCAGTACTTC.